This T cell receptor beta chain was captured by sequencing in a study of long-term antiretroviral therapy in people with HIV. Across the study: Some samples came about a decade before the 2015 immediate-ART recommendation, and these were the earliest. Study observations and caveats: Clonotypes expanded prior to ART showed repertoire dominance at all sampled time points. ART preceded a rise in diversity that nonetheless stayed lower than in transplant donor controls.

The CDR3 sequence is 17 residues long. Germline V CDR1 and CDR2: MGHRA, YSYEKL. The ends lost 3 bases at V and 1 base at J; junction bases unmatched: 7. The assay used was immunoSEQ (version v3.0), run at survey level. TCRdb's table, derived via immunoSEQ multiplex PCR, lists solely in-frame clones and lacks some. The top ten clones hold roughly 9.3% of a sample with 20,000 to 30,000 clones, approximately 88% of them seen once. This clone is a singleton in its sample. Antigen: not known. No fewer than two post-ART and no fewer than one pre-ART PBMC samples existed for each donor. This sequence joins TRBV4-1 and TRBJ2-7; TRBD2 matches 12 bases. The receptor's source is a man over 45 with HIV. The sequencing used unsorted PBMCs, collected 1.8 years before starting antiretroviral therapy. The CDR3 bases are TGCGCCAGCAGCCATCTTACTAGCGGGGGGCGTTCCTACGAGCAGTACTTC. This encodes CASSHLTSGGRSYEQYF.